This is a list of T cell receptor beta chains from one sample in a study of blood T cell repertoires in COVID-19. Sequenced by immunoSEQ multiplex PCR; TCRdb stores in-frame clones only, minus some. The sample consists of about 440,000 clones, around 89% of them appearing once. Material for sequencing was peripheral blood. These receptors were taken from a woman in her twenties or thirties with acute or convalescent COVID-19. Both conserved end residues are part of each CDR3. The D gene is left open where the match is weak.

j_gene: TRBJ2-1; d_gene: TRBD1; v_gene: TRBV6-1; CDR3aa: CASSERGGDEQFF
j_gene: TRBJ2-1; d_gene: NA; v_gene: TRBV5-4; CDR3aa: CASSLGVVTGNEQFF
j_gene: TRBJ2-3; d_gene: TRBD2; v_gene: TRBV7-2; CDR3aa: CASSFSGGPGSTDTQYF
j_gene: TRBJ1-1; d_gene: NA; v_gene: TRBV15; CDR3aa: CATSRDLGQLNTEAFF
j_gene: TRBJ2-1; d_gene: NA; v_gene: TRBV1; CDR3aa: CTSSQLRTVSYNEQFF
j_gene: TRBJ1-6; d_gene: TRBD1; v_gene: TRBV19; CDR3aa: CASSIVTGNSPLHF
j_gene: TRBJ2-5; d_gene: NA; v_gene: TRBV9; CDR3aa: CASSVDGSAGGTQYF
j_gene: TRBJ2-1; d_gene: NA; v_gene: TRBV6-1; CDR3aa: CASSDRPLQGGEQFF
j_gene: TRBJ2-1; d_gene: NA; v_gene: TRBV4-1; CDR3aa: CASSQVLYNEQFF
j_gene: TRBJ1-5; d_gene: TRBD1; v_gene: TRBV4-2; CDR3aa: CASSKRRGQGYQPQHF
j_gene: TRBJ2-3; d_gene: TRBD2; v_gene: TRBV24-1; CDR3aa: CATHPGGFRGTDTQYF
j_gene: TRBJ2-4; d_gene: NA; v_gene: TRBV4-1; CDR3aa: CASSQPLLATKNIQYF
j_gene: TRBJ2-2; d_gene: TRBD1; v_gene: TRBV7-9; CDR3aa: CASAGGNTGELFF
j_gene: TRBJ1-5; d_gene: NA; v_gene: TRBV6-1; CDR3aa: CASSEDYTQPQHF
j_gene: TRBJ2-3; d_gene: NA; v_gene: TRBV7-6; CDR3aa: CASSFRELSTDTQYF
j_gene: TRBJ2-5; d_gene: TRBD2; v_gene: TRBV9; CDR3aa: CASSPHSGPLQETQYF
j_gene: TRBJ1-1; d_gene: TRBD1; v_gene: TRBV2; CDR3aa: CASSRQGVGNTEAFF
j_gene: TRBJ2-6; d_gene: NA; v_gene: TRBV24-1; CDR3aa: CATSDGAVWGANVLTF
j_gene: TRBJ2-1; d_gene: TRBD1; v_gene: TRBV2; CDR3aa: CASRGQGQNEQFF
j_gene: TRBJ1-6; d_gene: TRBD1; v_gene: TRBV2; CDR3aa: CARGQGNSPLHF
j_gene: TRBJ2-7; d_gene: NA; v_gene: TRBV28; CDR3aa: CASKSAGAAAEQYF
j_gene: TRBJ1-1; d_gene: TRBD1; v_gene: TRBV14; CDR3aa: CASSHPSGGDTEAFF